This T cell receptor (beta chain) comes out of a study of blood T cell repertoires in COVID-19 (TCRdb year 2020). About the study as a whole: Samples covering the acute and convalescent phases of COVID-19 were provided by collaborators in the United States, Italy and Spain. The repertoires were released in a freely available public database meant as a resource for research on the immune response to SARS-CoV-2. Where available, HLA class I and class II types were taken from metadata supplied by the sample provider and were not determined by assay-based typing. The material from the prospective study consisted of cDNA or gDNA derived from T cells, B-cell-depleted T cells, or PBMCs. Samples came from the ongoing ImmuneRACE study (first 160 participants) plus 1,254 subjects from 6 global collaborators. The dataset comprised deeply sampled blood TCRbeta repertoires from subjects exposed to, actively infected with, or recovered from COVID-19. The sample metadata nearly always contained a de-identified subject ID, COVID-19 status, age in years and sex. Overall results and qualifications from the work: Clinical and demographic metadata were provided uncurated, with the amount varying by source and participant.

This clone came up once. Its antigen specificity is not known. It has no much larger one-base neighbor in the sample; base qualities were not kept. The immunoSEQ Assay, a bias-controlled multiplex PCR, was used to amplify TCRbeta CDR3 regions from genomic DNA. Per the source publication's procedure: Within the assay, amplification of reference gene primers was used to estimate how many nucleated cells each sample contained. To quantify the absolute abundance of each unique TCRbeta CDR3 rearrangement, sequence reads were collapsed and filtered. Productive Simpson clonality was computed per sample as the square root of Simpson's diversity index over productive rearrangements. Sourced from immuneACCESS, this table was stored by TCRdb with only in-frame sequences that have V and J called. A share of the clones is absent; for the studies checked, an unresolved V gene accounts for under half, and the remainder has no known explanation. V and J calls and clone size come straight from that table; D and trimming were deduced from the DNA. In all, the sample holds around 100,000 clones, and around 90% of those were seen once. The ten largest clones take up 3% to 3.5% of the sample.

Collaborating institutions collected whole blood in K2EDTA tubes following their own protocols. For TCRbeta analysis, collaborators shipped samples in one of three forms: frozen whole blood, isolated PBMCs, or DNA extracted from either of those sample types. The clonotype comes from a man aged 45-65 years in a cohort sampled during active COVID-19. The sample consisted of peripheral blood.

The CDR3 has the sequence CASSSVAYRQPQHF. DNA sequence: TGTGCCAGCAGCTCTGTGGCTTACCGCCAGCCCCAGCATTTT. Recombination joined TRBV5-8 with TRBJ1-5; the D gene assignment is ambiguous. The CDR3 has 14 amino acids, counting the end cysteine and phenylalanine. Only the CDR3 portion is preserved as DNA: 42 bases, with reading frame beginning at the first base. The CDR1 and CDR2 encoded by the germline V gene are SGHTS and YDEGEE. At the junction V is shortened by 3 bases and J by 7 bases, with 14 bases in between.